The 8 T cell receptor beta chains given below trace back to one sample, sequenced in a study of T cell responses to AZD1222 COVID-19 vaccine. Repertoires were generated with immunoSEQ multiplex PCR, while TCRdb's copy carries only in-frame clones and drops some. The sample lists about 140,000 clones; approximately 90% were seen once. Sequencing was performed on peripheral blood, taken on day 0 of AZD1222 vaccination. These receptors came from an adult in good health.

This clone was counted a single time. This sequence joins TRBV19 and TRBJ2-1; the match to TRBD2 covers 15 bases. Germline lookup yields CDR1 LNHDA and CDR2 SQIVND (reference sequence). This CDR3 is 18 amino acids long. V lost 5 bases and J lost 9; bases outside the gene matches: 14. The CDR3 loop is CASSARSGTSGRSTEQFF. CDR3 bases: TGTGCCAGTAGTGCTCGATCCGGGACTAGCGGGAGGTCTACTGAGCAGTTCTTC.

Written as DNA, the CDR3 is TGTGCCAGCCCGAGTCAGCCCCAGCATTTT. It translates to CASPSQPQHF. This chain connects TRBV5-3 to TRBJ1-5; the D is unclear. TRBV5-3 is reported as an ORF; its role is uncertain. The CDR3 spans 10 residues. The V and J ends lost 8 bases and 6 bases respectively, with 6 bases between them.

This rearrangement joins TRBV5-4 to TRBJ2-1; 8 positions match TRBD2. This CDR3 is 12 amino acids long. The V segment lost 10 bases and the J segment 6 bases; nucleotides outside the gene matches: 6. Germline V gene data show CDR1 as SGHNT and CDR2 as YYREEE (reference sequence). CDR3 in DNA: TGTGCCGGCGGGGGGTGGGCCAATGAGCAGTTCTTC. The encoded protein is CAGGGWANEQFF.

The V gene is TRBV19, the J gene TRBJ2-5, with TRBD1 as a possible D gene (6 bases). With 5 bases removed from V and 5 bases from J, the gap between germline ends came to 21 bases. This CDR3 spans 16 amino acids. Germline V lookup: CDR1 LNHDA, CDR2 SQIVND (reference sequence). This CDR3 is CASSYRSGTNLETQYF. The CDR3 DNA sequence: TGTGCCAGTAGTTACCGATCGGGGACAAATTTGGAGACCCAGTACTTC.

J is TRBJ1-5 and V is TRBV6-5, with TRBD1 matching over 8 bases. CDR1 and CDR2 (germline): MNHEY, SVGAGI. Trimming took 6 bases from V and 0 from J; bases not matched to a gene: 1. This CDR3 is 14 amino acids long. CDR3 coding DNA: TGTGCCAGCAGGACAGGGGTTAGCAATCAGCCCCAGCATTTT. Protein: CASRTGVSNQPQHF.

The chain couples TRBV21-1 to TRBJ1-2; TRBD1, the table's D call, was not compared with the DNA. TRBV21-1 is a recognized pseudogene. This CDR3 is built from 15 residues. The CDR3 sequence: CASSTRTGMDYGYTF. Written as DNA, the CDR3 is TGTGCCAGCAGCACTCGGACAGGGATGGACTATGGCTACACCTTC.

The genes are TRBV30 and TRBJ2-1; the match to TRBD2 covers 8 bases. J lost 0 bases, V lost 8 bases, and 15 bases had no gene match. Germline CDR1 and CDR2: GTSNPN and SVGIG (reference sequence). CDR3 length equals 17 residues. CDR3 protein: CALALPREGYSYNEQFF. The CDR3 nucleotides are TGTGCCCTGGCCCTACCCCGGGAGGGTTACTCCTACAATGAGCAGTTCTTC. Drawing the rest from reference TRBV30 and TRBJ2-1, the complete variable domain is SQTIHQWPATLVQPVGSPLSLECTVEGTSNPNLYWYRQAAGRGLQLLFYSVGIGQISSEVPQNLSASRPQDRQFILSSKKLLLSDSGFYLCALALPREGYSYNEQFFGPGTRLTVL.

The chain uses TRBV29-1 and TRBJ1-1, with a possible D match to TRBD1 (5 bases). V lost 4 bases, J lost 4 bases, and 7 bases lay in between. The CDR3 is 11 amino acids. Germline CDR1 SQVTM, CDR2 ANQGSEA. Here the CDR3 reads CSVVQGTEAFF. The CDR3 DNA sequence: TGCAGCGTTGTCCAGGGCACTGAAGCTTTCTTT.